These 11 T cell receptor beta chains originate from one sample sequenced in a study of OX40 agonist ivuxolimab in advanced cancers. Assay used: immunoSEQ multiplex PCR; TCRdb lists only in-frame clones, some missing. The data hold 55,000 to 65,000 clones, with 75% to 90% observed a single time. Sequencing used CD4+ or CD8+ T cells sorted from blood, obtained in a trial of the OX40 agonist ivuxolimab. These receptors all come from an adult with an advanced solid tumor such as melanoma, head and neck, liver or kidney cancer.

V usage is TRBV6-1 and J usage is TRBJ1-2; D unclear. The germline gives CDR1 MNHNS, CDR2 SASEGT. V gave up 3 bases and J gave up 4 bases, with 18 bases separating them. The CDR3 runs to 16 residues. CDR3 in DNA: TGTGCCAGCAGTGACCCCATAGCCGGGTCACTCTATGGCTACACCTTC. Protein: CASSDPIAGSLYGYTF.

Only a few counts were recorded for this clone. Other DNA sequences of this sample code for an identical CDR3. The J gene is TRBJ2-1, the V gene TRBV5-6; TRBD2 matches 8 bases. The length of the CDR3 is 15 residues. The ends lost 0 bases at V and 6 bases at J; junction bases unmatched: 5. The germline CDR1 and CDR2 sequences are SGHDT and YYEEEE. Here the CDR3 reads CASSLGGGYGNEQFF. The DNA of the CDR3 is TGTGCCAGCAGCTTGGGCGGGGGGTACGGCAATGAGCAGTTCTTC.

This clone occurred once. CDR3 nucleotide sequence: TGCGCCAGCAGCCTACAGGGGAAGCACACAGATACGCAGTATTTT. This translates into CASSLQGKHTDTQYF. This rearrangement joins TRBV5-1 to TRBJ2-3; 7 bases agree with TRBD1. This CDR3 contains 15 residues. With V trimmed by 4 bases and J by 2 bases, 7 bases remained unmatched. Germline V CDR1 and CDR2: SGHRS, YFSETQ.

The chain couples TRBV7-9 to TRBJ2-1; D unclear. Per the germline V gene, CDR1 is SEHNR and CDR2 is FQNEAQ (reference sequence). This CDR3 is built from 11 residues. The V gene lost 1 base and the J gene lost 10 bases, with 5 bases spanning the gap. The CDR3 DNA follows: TGTGCCAGCAGCTTAGGTGGAGAGCAGTTCTTC. It yields the protein CASSLGGEQFF. The whole variable domain, remainder taken from reference TRBV7-9 and TRBJ2-1, is DTGVSQNPRHKITKRGQNVTFRCDPISEHNRLYWYRQTLGQGPEFLTYFQNEAQLEKSRLLSDRFSAERPKGSFSTLEIQRTEQGDSAMYLCASSLGGEQFFGPGTRLTVL.

The rearrangement joins TRBV9 to TRBJ2-3, with 8 bases that match TRBD2. The germline V gene has CDR1 SGDLS and CDR2 YYNGEE. V shed 4 bases, J shed 0 bases, and the junction held 10 bases outside the gene matches. This CDR3 contains 17 residues. CDR3 loop: CASSPRGGDLSTDTQYF. The CDR3 DNA reads as TGTGCCAGCAGCCCCCGGGGGGGGGACCTAAGCACAGATACGCAGTATTTT. Together with reference TRBV9 and TRBJ2-3, the CDR3 gives the full variable domain: DSGVTQTPKHLITATGQRVTLRCSPRSGDLSVYWYQQSLDQGLQFLIQYYNGEERAKGNILERFSAQQFPDLHSELNLSSLELGDSALYFCASSPRGGDLSTDTQYFGPGTRLTVL.

Comments on this clone: This same CDR3 is encoded by further DNA sequences in the sample. The genes are TRBV5-4 and TRBJ1-1, with TRBD1 matching 7 bases. Germline loops: CDR1 SGHNT, CDR2 YYREEE (reference sequence). CDR3 length: 14 amino acids. V was clipped by 0 bases and J by 1 base; unmatched bases: 0. The CDR3 DNA is TGTGCCAGCAGCTTGGGGGACAGGAACACTGAAGCTTTCTTT. This sequence encodes CASSLGDRNTEAFF.

This chain connects TRBV25-1 to TRBJ2-3; TRBD1 matches at 8 bases. CDR3 length equals 17 residues. V lost 3 bases, J lost 4 bases, and 12 bases stayed unmatched. The V gene's germline CDR1 is MGHDK and CDR2 SYGVNS. The CDR3 nucleotides read TGTGCCAGCAGTGAGCCCGCGGGGACAGGTAACTCAGATACGCAGTATTTT. It yields the protein CASSEPAGTGNSDTQYF.

The genes are TRBV21-1 and TRBJ2-7. TRBV21-1 is tagged as a pseudogene. The CDR3 covers 15 residues. The CDR3 DNA follows: TGTGCCAGCAGCAAAGATTTGAAGGGATCCTACGAGCAGTACTTC. Translated, it gives CASSKDLKGSYEQYF.

The chain employs TRBV2 and TRBJ2-7; TRBD2 matches 7 bases. The V segment lost 6 bases and the J segment 7 bases; nucleotides outside the gene matches: 3. The CDR3 runs 11 residues. Germline CDR1 reads SNHLY; CDR2 reads FYNNEI. The CDR3 nucleotides are TGTGCCAGCAGCTCGGGAGGTGAGCAGTACTTC. It translates to CASSSGGEQYF.

The V and J genes are TRBV4-1 and TRBJ1-4, with TRBD1 as a possible D gene (5 bases). CDR1 and CDR2 from the germline V gene are MGHRA and YSYEKL. V lost 4 bases to trimming and J lost 0 bases, with 6 bases between them. The CDR3 is 14 residues long. CDR3 in amino acids: CASSLTATNEKLFF. The CDR3 DNA reads TGCGCCAGCAGCCTGACAGCAACTAATGAAAAACTGTTTTTT.

In this sample, this clone turned up a few times. The V gene is TRBV6-1, the J gene TRBJ2-1; 8 bases are shared with TRBD1. There are 15 residues in the CDR3. Germline V CDR1 and CDR2: MNHNS, SASEGT. V dropped 6 bases and J dropped 0; count of bases not matched to a gene: 4. CDR3: CASRIDRGSYNEQFF. As DNA, the CDR3 is TGTGCCAGCAGAATCGACAGGGGCTCCTACAATGAGCAGTTCTTC.